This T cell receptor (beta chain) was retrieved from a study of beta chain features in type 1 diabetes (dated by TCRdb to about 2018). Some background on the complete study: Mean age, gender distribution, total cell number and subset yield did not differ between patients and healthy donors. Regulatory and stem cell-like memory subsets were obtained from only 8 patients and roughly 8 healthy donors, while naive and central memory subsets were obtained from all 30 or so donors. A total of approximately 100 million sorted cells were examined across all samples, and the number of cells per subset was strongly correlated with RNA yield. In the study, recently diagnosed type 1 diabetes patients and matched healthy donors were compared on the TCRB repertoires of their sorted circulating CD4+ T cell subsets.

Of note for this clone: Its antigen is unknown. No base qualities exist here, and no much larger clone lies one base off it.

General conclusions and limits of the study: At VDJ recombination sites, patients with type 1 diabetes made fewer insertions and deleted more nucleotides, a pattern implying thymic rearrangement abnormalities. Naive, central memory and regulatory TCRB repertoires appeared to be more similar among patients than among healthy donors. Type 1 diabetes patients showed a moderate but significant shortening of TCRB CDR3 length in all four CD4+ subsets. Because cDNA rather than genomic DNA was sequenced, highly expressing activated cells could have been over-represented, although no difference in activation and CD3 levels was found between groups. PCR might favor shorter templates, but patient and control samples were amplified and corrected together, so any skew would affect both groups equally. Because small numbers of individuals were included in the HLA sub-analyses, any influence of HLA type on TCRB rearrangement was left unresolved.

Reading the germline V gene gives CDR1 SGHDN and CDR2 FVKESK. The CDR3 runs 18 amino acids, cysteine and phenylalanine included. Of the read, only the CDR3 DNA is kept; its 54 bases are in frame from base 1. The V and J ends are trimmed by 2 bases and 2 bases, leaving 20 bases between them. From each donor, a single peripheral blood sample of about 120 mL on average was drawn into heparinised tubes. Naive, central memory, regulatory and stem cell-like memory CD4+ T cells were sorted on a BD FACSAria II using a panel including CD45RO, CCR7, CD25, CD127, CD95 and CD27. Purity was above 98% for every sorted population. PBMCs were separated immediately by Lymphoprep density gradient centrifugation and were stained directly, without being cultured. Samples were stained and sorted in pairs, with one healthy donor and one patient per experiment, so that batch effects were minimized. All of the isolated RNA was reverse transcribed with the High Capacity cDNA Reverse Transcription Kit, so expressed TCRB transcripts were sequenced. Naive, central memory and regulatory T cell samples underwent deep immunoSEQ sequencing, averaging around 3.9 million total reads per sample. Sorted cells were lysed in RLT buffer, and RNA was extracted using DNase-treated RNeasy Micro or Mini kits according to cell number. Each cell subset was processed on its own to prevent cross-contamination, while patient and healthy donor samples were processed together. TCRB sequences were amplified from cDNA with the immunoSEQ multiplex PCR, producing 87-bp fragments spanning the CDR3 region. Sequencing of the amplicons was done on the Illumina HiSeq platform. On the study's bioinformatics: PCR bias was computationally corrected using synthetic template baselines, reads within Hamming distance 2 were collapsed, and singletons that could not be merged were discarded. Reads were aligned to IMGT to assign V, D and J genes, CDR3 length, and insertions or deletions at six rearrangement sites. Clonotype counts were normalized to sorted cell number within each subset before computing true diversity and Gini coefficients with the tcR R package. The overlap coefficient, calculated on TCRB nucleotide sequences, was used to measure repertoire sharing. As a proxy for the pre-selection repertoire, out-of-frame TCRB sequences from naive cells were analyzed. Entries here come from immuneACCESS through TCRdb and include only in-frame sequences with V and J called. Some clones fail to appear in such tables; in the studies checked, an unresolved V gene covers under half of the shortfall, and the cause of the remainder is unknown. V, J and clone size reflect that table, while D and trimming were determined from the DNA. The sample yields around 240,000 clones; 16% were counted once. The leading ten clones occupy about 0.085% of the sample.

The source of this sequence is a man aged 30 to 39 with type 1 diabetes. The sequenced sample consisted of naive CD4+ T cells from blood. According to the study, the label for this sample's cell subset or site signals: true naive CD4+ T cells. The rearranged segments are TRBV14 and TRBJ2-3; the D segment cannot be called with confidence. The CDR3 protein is CASSQFLDWATNTDTQYF. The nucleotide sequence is TGTGCCAGCAGCCAATTTCTCGATTGGGCAACAAACACAGATACGCAGTATTTT.